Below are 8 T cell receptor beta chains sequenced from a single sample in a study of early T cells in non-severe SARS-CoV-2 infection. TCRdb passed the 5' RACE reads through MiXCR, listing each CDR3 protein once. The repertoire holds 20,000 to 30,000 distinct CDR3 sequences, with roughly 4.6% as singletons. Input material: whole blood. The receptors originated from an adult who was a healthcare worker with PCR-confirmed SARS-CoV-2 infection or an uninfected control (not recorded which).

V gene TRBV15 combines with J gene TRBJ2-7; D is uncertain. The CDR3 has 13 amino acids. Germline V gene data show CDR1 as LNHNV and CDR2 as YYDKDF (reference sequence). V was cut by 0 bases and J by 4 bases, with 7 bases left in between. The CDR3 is CATSRDGRYEQYF. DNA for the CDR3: TGTGCCACCAGCAGAGATGGGCGGTACGAGCAGTACTTC.

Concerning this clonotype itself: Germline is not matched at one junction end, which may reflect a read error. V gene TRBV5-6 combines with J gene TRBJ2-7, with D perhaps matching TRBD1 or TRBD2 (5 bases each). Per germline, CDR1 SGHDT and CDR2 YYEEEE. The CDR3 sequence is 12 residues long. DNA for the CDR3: TGTGCCGGCAGCTTGAGGGGCCACGAGCAGTACTTC. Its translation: CAGSLRGHEQYF.

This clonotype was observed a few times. CDR3 in amino acids: CAISETLHTDTQYF. For the CDR3, the DNA is TGTGCCATCAGTGAGACCCTACACACAGATACGCAGTATTTT. The gene calls are TRBV10-3 and TRBJ2-3; no firm D call. Deletions cut 2 bases from V and 2 bases from J, with 8 bases between. CDR1 and CDR2 (germline): ENHRY, SYGVKD. The CDR3 runs 14 residues.

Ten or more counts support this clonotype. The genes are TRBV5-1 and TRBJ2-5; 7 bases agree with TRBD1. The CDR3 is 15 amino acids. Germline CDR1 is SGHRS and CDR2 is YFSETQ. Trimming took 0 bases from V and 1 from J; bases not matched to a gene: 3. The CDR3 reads CASSLATGPQETQYF. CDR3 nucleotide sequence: TGCGCCAGCAGCTTGGCGACAGGGCCCCAAGAGACCCAGTACTTC.

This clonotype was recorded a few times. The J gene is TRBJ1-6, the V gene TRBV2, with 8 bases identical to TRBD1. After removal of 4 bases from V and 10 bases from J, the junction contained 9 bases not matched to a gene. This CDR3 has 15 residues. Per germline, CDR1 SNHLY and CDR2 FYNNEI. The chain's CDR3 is CASSVRGQGTSPLHF. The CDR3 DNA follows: TGTGCCAGCAGTGTCCGCGGACAGGGCACCTCACCCCTCCACTTT.

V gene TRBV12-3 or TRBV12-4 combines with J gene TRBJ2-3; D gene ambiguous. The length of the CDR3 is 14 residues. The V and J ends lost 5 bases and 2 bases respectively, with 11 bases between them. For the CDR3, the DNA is TGTGCCAGCAGTCCGACTCAGGTCACAGATACGCAGTATTTT. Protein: CASSPTQVTDTQYF.

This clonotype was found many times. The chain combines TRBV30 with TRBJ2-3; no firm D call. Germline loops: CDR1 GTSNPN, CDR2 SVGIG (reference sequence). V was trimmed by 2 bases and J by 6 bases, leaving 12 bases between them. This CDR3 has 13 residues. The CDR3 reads CAWSRPTGDTQYF. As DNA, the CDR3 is TGTGCCTGGAGTAGACCCACCGGGGATACGCAGTATTTT.

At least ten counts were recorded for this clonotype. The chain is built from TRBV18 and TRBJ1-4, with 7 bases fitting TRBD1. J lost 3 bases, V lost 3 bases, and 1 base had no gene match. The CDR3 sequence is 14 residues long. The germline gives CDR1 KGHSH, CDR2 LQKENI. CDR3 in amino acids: CASSPGTANEKLFF. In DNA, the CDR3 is TGTGCCAGCTCACCCGGGACAGCTAATGAAAAACTGTTTTTT.